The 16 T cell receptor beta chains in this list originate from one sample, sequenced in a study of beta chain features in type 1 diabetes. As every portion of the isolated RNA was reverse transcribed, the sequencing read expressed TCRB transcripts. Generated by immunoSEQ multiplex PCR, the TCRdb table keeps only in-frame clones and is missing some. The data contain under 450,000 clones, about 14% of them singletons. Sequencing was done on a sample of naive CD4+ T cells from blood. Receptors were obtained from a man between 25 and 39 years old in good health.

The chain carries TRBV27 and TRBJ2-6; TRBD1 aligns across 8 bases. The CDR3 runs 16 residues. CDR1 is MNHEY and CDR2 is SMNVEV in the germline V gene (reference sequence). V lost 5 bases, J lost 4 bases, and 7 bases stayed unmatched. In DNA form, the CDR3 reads TGTGCCAGCAGTAATTACAGGGGGACAGGGGCCAACGTCCTGACTTTC. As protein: CASSNYRGTGANVLTF.

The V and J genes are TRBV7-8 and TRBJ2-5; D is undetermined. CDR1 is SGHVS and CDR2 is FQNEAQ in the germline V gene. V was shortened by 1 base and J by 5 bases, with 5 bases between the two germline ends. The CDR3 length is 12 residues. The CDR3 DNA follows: TGTGCCAGCAGCTTAGTTGGGGAGACCCAGTACTTC. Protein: CASSLVGETQYF. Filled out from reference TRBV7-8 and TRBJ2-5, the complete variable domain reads GAGVSQSPRYKVAKRGQDVALRCDPISGHVSLFWYQQALGQGPEFLTYFQNEAQLDKSGLPSDRFFAERPEGSVSTLKIQRTQQEDSAVYLCASSLVGETQYFGPGTRLLVL.

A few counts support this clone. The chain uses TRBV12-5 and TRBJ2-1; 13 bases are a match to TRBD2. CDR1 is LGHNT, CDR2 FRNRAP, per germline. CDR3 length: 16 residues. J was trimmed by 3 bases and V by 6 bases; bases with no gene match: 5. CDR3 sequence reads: CASGPGTSGNYNEQFF. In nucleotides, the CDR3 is TGTGCTAGTGGACCCGGGACTAGCGGGAACTACAATGAGCAGTTCTTC.

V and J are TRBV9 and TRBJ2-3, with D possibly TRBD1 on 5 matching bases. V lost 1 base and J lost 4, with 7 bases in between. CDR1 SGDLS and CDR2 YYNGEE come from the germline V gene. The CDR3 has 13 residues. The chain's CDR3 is CASSVWGPDTQYF. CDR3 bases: TGTGCCAGCAGCGTATGGGGCCCAGATACGCAGTATTTT.

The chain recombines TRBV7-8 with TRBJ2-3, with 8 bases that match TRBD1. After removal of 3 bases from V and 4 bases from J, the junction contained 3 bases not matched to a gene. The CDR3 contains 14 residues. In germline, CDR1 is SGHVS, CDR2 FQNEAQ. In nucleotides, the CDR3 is TGTGCCAGCAGCTTGGACAGGGTGTCAGATACGCAGTATTTT. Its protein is CASSLDRVSDTQYF.

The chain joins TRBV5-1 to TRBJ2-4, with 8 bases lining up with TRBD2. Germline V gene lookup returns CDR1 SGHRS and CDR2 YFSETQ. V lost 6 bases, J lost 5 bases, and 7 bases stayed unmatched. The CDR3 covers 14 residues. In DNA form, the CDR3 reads TGCGCCAGCAACCCGAGCGGGGGAGAAAACATTCAGTACTTC. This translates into CASNPSGGENIQYF.

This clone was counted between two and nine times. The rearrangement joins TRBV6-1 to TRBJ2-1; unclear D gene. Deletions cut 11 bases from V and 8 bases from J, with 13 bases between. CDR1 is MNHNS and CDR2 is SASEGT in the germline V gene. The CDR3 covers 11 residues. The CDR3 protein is CASVRLDEQFF. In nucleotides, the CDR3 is TGTGCCTCCGTTAGACTGGATGAGCAGTTCTTC.

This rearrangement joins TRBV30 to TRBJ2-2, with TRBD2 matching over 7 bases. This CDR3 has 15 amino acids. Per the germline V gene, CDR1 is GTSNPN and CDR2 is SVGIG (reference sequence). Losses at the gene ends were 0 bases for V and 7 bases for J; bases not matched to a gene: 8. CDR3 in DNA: TGTGCCTGGAGTGTACTCGCGGGAGAGAGCGGGGAGCTGTTTTTT. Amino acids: CAWSVLAGESGELFF.

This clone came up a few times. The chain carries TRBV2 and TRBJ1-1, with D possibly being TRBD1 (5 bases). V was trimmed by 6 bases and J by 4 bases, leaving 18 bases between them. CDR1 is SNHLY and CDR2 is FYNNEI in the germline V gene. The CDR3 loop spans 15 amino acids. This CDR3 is CASRRQPGLGTEAFF. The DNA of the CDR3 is TGTGCCAGCAGACGACAGCCCGGATTGGGCACTGAAGCTTTCTTT.

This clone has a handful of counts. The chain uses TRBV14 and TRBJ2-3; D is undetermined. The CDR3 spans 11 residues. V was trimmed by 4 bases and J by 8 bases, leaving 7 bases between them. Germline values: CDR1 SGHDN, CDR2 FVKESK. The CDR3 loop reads CASSLDSTQYF. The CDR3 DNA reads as TGTGCCAGCAGCCTGGATTCTACGCAGTATTTT.

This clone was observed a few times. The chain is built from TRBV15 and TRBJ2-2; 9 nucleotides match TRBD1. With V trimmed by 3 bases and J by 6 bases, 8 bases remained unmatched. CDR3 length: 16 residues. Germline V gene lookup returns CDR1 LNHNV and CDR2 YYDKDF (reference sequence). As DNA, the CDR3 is TGTGCCACCAGCAGTCCGGGACAGGGTTTGCCCGGGGAGCTGTTTTTT. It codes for CATSSPGQGLPGELFF.

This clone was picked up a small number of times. CDR3 in amino acids: CASSVDVRSSYNEQFF. The CDR3 nucleotides are TGTGCCAGCAGCGTAGATGTCAGGAGTTCCTACAATGAGCAGTTCTTC. The chain couples TRBV9 to TRBJ2-1, with unresolved D. Germline-derived CDR1 and CDR2 are SGDLS and YYNGEE. The V gene lost 0 bases and the J gene lost 1 base, with 11 bases spanning the gap. The CDR3 sequence is 16 residues long.

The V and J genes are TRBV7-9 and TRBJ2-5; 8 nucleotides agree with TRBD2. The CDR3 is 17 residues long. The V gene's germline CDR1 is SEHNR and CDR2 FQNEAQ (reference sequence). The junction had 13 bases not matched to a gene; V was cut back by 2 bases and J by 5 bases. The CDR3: CASSLFPPREVGETQYF. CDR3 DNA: TGTGCCAGCAGCTTATTCCCCCCGCGGGAGGTGGGGGAGACCCAGTACTTC. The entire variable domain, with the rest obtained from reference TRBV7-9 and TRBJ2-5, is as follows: DTGVSQNPRHKITKRGQNVTFRCDPISEHNRLYWYRQTLGQGPEFLTYFQNEAQLEKSRLLSDRFSAERPKGSFSTLEIQRTEQGDSAMYLCASSLFPPREVGETQYFGPGTRLLVL.

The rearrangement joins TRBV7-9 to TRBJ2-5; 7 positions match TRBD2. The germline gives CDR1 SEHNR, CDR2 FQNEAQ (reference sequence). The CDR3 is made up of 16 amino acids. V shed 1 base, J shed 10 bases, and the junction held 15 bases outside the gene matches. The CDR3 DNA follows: TGTGCCAGCAGCTTAGTGGAGCTTATGACGGCGGGGGACCAGTACTTC. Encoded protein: CASSLVELMTAGDQYF.

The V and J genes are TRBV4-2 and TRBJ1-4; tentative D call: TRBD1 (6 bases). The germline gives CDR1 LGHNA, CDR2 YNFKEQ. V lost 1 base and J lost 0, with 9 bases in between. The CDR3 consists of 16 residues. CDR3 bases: TGTGCCAGCAGCCAAGGGACAGCCTCAACTAATGAAAAACTGTTTTTT. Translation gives CASSQGTASTNEKLFF.

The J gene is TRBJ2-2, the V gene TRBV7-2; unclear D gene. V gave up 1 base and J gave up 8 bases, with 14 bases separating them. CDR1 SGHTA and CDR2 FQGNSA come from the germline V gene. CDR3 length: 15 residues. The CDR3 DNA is TGTGCCAGCAGCTTAGACGCCTTGGCTTCGGGGGAGCTGTTTTTT. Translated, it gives CASSLDALASGELFF.